The entry that follows covers one TCR beta chain sequence. The source of the sample is a study of T cell changes during pregnancy in multiple sclerosis. V lost 5 bases and J 4 bases, leaving 21 bases between the germline ends. The CDR3 extends over 17 amino acids. Germline-derived CDR1 and CDR2 are MNHEY and SMNVEV (reference sequence). Generated by immunoSEQ multiplex PCR, the TCRdb table keeps only in-frame clones and is missing some. The table lists around 66,000 clones, about nine tenths of them singletons, with roughly 1.4% in the top ten. The chain carries TRBV27 and TRBJ1-5, with D possibly TRBD1 on 6 matching bases. This material consisted of peripheral blood, taken after pregnancy. This receptor was identified in a female donor in good health, enrolled as a control in a pregnancy study. CDR3 protein: CASSTIQGKVVNQPQHF. In DNA form, the CDR3 reads TGTGCCAGCAGTACCATACAGGGAAAGGTAGTAAATCAGCCCCAGCATTTT.